Listed below are T cell receptor beta chains from one sample, sequenced in a study of technical replicates of blood from a handful of donors. TCRdb keeps only in-frame clones here, not all; method: immunoSEQ multiplex PCR. The sample consists of tens of thousands of clones, roughly 94% of them appearing once. Source material: T cells isolated from PBMCs. The receptors shown here come from a human donor in good health. Both conserved end residues are part of each CDR3. A D gene is named only where the DNA matches it firmly. Not all rows give a size; the values are once, few, many and, for expanded clones, a class.

J,D,size,V,DNA,CDR3
TRBJ1-5,-,once,TRBV28,TGTGCCAGCACCTCTATTCCTTTTGCCCAGCATTTT,CASTSIPFAQHF
TRBJ2-5,TRBD1,-,TRBV30,TGTGCCTGGAACCGGGACAGGGGGTCGGAGACCCAGTACTTC,CAWNRDRGSETQYF
TRBJ2-1,TRBD2,-,TRBV5-4,TGTGCCAGCAGCTTGGGACCTAGCGGGAGGGCCGGTGAGCAGTTCTTC,CASSLGPSGRAGEQFF
TRBJ1-2,TRBD1,-,TRBV14,TGTGCCAGCAGTCCCACAGGGGGCAAGGCGGGCTATGGCTACACCTTC,CASSPTGGKAGYGYTF
TRBJ2-3,-,-,TRBV7-9,TGTGCCAGCAGCCGCGGGACTTCTAGCTCAGATACGCAGTATTTT,CASSRGTSSSDTQYF
TRBJ1-5,-,-,TRBV6-5,TGTGCCAGCAGAAGATTCGGGACAAACCAGCCCCAGCATTTT,CASRRFGTNQPQHF
TRBJ2-7,TRBD1,-,TRBV5-4,TGTGCCAGCAGCTTGGGACAGGGGGCCTACGAGCAGTACTTC,CASSLGQGAYEQYF
TRBJ2-7,TRBD2,-,TRBV29-1,TGCAGCGCGAGCGGGGGGGACTCCTACGAGCAGTACTTC,CSASGGDSYEQYF
TRBJ2-7,TRBD1,once,TRBV6-5,TGTGCCATACAGACAGGGACCTACGAGCAGTACTTC,CAIQTGTYEQYF
TRBJ1-3,-,-,TRBV2,TGTGCCAGCTCAGATGGAAACACCATATATTTT,CASSDGNTIYF
TRBJ2-5,-,-,TRBV5-1,TGCGCCAGCAGAACAAGGGGGGGAGAGACCCAGTACTTC,CASRTRGGETQYF
TRBJ1-3,TRBD1,-,TRBV5-4,TGTGCCAGCAGCGTCACAGGGGGCCCAAACACCATATATTTT,CASSVTGGPNTIYF
TRBJ2-1,TRBD2,-,TRBV27,TGTGCCAGCAGTCCCATAGCGGGAGGGCTCAATGAGCAGTTCTTC,CASSPIAGGLNEQFF
TRBJ2-1,-,once,TRBV6-4,TGTGCCAGCAGTGACGGGCAACCCAATGAGCAGTTCTTC,CASSDGQPNEQFF